This TCR beta chain was retrieved from a study of T cell changes during pregnancy in multiple sclerosis. This CDR3 spans 14 amino acids. V shed 6 bases and J shed 0 bases, with 9 bases lying between them. Germline V gene sequence: CDR1 MNHNY, CDR2 SVGAGI (reference sequence). Method: immunoSEQ multiplex PCR; TCRdb's copy keeps in-frame clones and lacks some. The sample has roughly 65,000 clones, 90% to 95% seen once. This TCR was sampled from a female donor in good health, enrolled as a control in a pregnancy study. The material sequenced was peripheral blood, taken in the third trimester of pregnancy. The chain employs TRBV6-6 and TRBJ1-3; possible D gene TRBD1, 5 bases. The CDR3 loop reads CASRVDSSGNTIYF. The CDR3 DNA reads TGTGCCAGCAGGGTAGACAGCTCTGGAAACACCATATATTTT.